Given below is one T cell receptor (beta chain) in context. What it binds is unknown. Treatment noted: around 19 received Ad26.COV2.S at low or high dose, single or two shots; 5 received placebo; per-sample allocation not given. Samples analyzed were those drawn on day 63 after the first vaccine or placebo injection. The record originates from a study of Ad26.COV2.S vaccination and SARS-CoV-2 variants. Study-wide results and caveats: Placebo recipients and vaccine recipients were similar in non-spike TCR breadth. Vaccine recipients showed a spike-specific TCR breadth that was higher than in placebo recipients. Post-vaccination breadth of spike-specific CD8+ and CD4+ T cell responses was reportedly substantial.

Clones were sequenced by immunoSEQ multiplex PCR, and TCRdb holds only the in-frame ones, with some missing. The table includes some 300,000 clones, 70% to 90% detected once. Germline V lookup: CDR1 MDHEN, CDR2 SYDVKM. With 5 bases clipped from V and 3 bases from J, the junction kept 5 bases outside the gene matches. The CDR3 spans 14 residues. The rearrangement links TRBV28 to TRBJ1-1; 8 bases fit TRBD1. This sequence was found in a person between 18 and 65 years old who received the Ad26.COV2.S COVID-19 vaccine or a placebo. The sample was peripheral blood, taken in a trial of Ad26.COV2.S vaccine versus placebo. The CDR3 DNA reads as TGTGCCAGCAGTCAACAGGGGGGTGACACTGAAGCTTTCTTT. Residues: CASSQQGGDTEAFF.